Below, 19 T cell receptor beta chains from the same sample are listed, as sequenced in a study of blood T cell repertoires in COVID-19. The method was immunoSEQ multiplex PCR; TCRdb's version includes in-frame clones alone and lacks a portion of them. The sample contains 150,000 to 200,000 clones, roughly 73% of which appear only once. The sequencing input was peripheral blood. These receptors all stem from a man in his 70s with acute or convalescent COVID-19.

This clone has just a few counts. This rearrangement joins TRBV20-1 to TRBJ1-2; D possibly corresponds to TRBD1 (6 bases). Germline V gene lookup returns CDR1 DFQATT and CDR2 SNEGSKA (reference sequence). V was trimmed by 5 bases and J by 8 bases, leaving 12 bases between them. This CDR3 has 11 residues. CDR3 sequence: CSALQGYGYTF. CDR3 coding DNA: TGCAGTGCTTTACAGGGCTACGGCTACACCTTC.

The chain combines TRBV7-9 with TRBJ2-1; TRBD1 agrees at 7 bases. V shed 6 bases and J 3 bases; nucleotides not matched to a gene: 8. Germline V CDR1 and CDR2: SEHNR, FQNEAQ (reference sequence). The CDR3 totals 15 residues. The CDR3 reads CASRKTGTVYNEQFF. Written as DNA, the CDR3 is TGTGCCAGCAGGAAAACCGGGACAGTCTACAATGAGCAGTTCTTC.

The chain has TRBV24-1 and TRBJ2-1, with 8 bases lining up with TRBD2. The CDR3 is 14 amino acids. J gave up 2 bases and V 8 bases, and 4 bases lay outside the gene matches. Germline CDR1 KGHDR, CDR2 SFDVKD. CDR3 protein: CATTGGSPYNEQFF. In nucleotides, the CDR3 is TGTGCCACCACGGGGGGGAGCCCCTACAATGAGCAGTTCTTC.

The gene calls are TRBV29-1 and TRBJ1-1; D call uncertain. CDR1 is SQVTM and CDR2 is ANQGSEA in the germline V gene. V lost 4 bases, J lost 5 bases, and 17 bases lay in between. The CDR3 sequence is 14 residues long. DNA for the CDR3: TGCAGCGTTGTGAGGGCCTCTAGAGGAACTGAAGCTTTCTTT. This gives the protein CSVVRASRGTEAFF. Supplemented by reference TRBV29-1 and TRBJ1-1, the full variable domain reads SAVISQKPSRDICQRGTSLTIQCQVDSQVTMMFWYRQQPGQSLTLIATANQGSEATYESGFVIDKFPISRPNLTFSTLTVSNMSPEDSSIYLCSVVRASRGTEAFFGQGTRLTVV.

Only one count was recorded for this clone. This chain links TRBV5-4 with TRBJ2-5; 8 bases are a match to TRBD1. Germline trimming cut 1 base from V and 5 bases from J; bases unmatched to any gene: 7. This CDR3 is 15 amino acids long. Per germline, CDR1 SGHNT and CDR2 YYREEE (reference sequence). CDR3 sequence reads: CASSLSAGGDETQYF. CDR3 DNA: TGTGCCAGCAGCTTGTCGGCAGGGGGCGACGAGACCCAGTACTTC.

CDR3 in amino acids: CASSEWGDRMAHGYTF. The CDR3 DNA is TGTGCCAGCAGTGAGTGGGGGGACAGGATGGCTCATGGCTACACCTTC. The chain is built from TRBV25-1 and TRBJ1-2, with TRBD1 identical over 8 bases. The CDR3 is 16 residues long. Germline trimming cut 3 bases from V and 6 bases from J; bases unmatched to any gene: 12. CDR1 and CDR2 (germline): MGHDK, SYGVNS.

The genes are TRBV19 and TRBJ1-5; D unclear. Trimming pared 7 bases from V and 3 bases from J, leaving 13 bases between. This CDR3 is built from 14 residues. Germline V lookup: CDR1 LNHDA, CDR2 SQIVND (reference sequence). The CDR3 region is CASKRVGFNQPQHF. The DNA for the CDR3 is TGTGCCAGTAAGCGGGTAGGGTTCAATCAGCCCCAGCATTTT.

V usage is TRBV7-8 and J usage is TRBJ1-2; D remains unclear. Germline loops: CDR1 SGHVS, CDR2 FQNEAQ. The V end was cut by 1 base, the J end by 4 bases, with 13 bases between. The CDR3 runs 15 residues. The CDR3 DNA reads as TGTGCCAGCAGCTTAGGTGGCAGTTCGTCCTATGGCTACACCTTC. The encoded protein is CASSLGGSSSYGYTF.

The V gene is TRBV5-5, the J gene TRBJ1-1; weak D call: TRBD1 (6 bases). CDR1 SGHKS and CDR2 YYEKEE come from the germline V gene (reference sequence). Trimming cost V 2 bases and J 3 bases, with 11 bases left between them. This CDR3 is built from 14 residues. The CDR3 is CASSFAGADTEAFF. The CDR3 DNA reads as TGTGCCAGCAGCTTCGCAGGGGCTGACACTGAAGCTTTCTTT. The full variable domain, completed using reference TRBV5-5 and TRBJ1-1, is DAGVTQSPTHLIKTRGQQVTLRCSPISGHKSVSWYQQVLGQGPQFIFQYYEKEERGRGNFPDRFSARQFPNYSSELNVNALLLGDSALYLCASSFAGADTEAFFGQGTRLTVV.

This chain joins TRBV2 and TRBJ2-6; no clear D. The length of the CDR3 is 15 residues. V dropped 6 bases and J dropped 2 bases, with 11 bases sitting between them. The germline gives CDR1 SNHLY, CDR2 FYNNEI. The CDR3 DNA is TGTGCCAGCAGCCAAACTCTGGCTGGGGCCAACGTCCTGACTTTC. This encodes CASSQTLAGANVLTF.

This clone appeared many times. The chain is built from TRBV29-1 and TRBJ2-3, with D unresolved. CDR1 and CDR2 (germline): SQVTM, ANQGSEA. With 3 bases removed from V and 4 bases from J, the gap between germline ends came to 8 bases. The CDR3 totals 12 residues. CDR3 nucleotide sequence: TGCAGCGTTGATCTTTTCGCAGATACGCAGTATTTT. It is translated as CSVDLFADTQYF.

The CDR3 nucleotides are TGCGCCAGCAGCTCGCAGCCGGGACTAGCGGGGGGCAGCTCCTACGAGCAGTACTTC. This gives the protein CASSSQPGLAGGSSYEQYF. V is TRBV5-1 and J is TRBJ2-7; TRBD2 matches 15 bases. The trim removed 3 bases at V and 0 bases at J, leaving 10 bases unmatched. The CDR3 extends over 19 amino acids. The germline gives CDR1 SGHRS, CDR2 YFSETQ.

This clone was counted between two and nine times. The chain employs TRBV7-8 and TRBJ1-6; 8 bases match TRBD1. The V and J ends lost 5 bases and 10 bases, in that order; junction bases with no gene match: 7. Germline V CDR1 and CDR2: SGHVS, FQNEAQ. The CDR3 is 14 amino acids. Here the CDR3 DNA reads TGTGCCAGCAGCCCTGACAGGGGAGGCTCACCCCTCCACTTT. The encoded protein is CASSPDRGGSPLHF.

This clone was seen only a few times. This sample includes further DNA sequences coding for the same CDR3. The chain has TRBV5-1 and TRBJ2-2, with D possibly TRBD2 on 6 matching bases. V gave up 4 bases and J gave up 5 bases, with 9 bases separating them. Germline loops: CDR1 SGHRS, CDR2 YFSETQ. The CDR3 runs 13 residues. The CDR3 reads CASSLDYTGELFF. CDR3 coding DNA: TGCGCCAGCAGCCTGGACTATACCGGGGAGCTGTTTTTT.

The chain employs TRBV6-5 and TRBJ1-1, with a tentative D call TRBD1 (5 bases). CDR1 is MNHEY and CDR2 is SVGAGI in the germline V gene. This CDR3 comprises 15 residues. V lost 2 bases and J 3 bases, leaving 13 bases between the germline ends. This CDR3 reads CASSYGGEVDTEAFF. CDR3 DNA: TGTGCCAGCAGTTACGGAGGGGAGGTGGACACTGAAGCTTTCTTT.

CDR3 bases: TGTGCCAGCAGGGGGGGCTCCTACGAGCAGTACTTC. This encodes CASRGGSYEQYF. The chain recombines TRBV27 with TRBJ2-7, with D maybe TRBD2 (6 bases). Germline-derived CDR1 and CDR2 are MNHEY and SMNVEV (reference sequence). Trimming took 6 bases from V and 0 from J, leaving 6 bases between them. The CDR3 extends over 12 amino acids.

This clone was seen only a few times. The gene calls are TRBV27 and TRBJ2-1; 9 nucleotides agree with TRBD2. Germline V lookup: CDR1 MNHEY, CDR2 SMNVEV (reference sequence). Trimming cost V 4 bases and J 6 bases; bases outside gene matches: 10. The CDR3 has 16 amino acids. The CDR3 bases are TGTGCCAGCAGTTCTACCCCGGGACTAGCAGGCAATGAGCAGTTCTTC. Protein sequence: CASSSTPGLAGNEQFF.

This clone was detected a few times. The chain recombines TRBV5-5 with TRBJ2-5; D is perhaps TRBD2 (7 bases). Germline-derived CDR1 and CDR2 are SGHKS and YYEKEE (reference sequence). This CDR3 region has 16 residues. V was clipped by 0 bases and J by 5 bases, with 17 bases between them. CDR3 DNA: TGTGCCAGCAGCTTGGTCGGAACCTCGGGGGGCGAGACCCAGTACTTC. Its protein is CASSLVGTSGGETQYF.

The chain couples TRBV12-3 or TRBV12-4 to TRBJ1-4; D gene ambiguous. With 3 bases removed from V and 4 bases from J, the gap between germline ends came to 3 bases. The CDR3 runs 12 residues. CDR3 sequence (DNA): TGTGCCAGCAGTTTTAGTAATGAAAAACTGTTTTTT. Its translation: CASSFSNEKLFF.